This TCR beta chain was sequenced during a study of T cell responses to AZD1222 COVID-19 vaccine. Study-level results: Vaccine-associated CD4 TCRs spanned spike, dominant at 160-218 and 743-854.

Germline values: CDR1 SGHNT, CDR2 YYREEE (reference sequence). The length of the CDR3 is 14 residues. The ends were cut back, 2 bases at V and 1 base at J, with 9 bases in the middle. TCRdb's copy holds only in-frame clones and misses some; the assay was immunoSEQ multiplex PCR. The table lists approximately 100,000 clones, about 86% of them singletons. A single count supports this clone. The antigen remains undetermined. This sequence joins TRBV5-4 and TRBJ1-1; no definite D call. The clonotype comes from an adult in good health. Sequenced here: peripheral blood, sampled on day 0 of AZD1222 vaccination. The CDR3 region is CASSFSIGNTEAFF. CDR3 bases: TGTGCCAGCAGCTTCTCTATCGGGAACACTGAAGCTTTCTTT.